These 5 T cell receptor beta chains were all obtained from the same sample, sequenced in a study of blood T cell repertoires in COVID-19. Only in-frame clones appear in the TCRdb table, and some are missing; sequencing was by immunoSEQ multiplex PCR. This sample carries under 250,000 clones, roughly 88% of them seen once, and the ten largest clones take approximately 10%. The sequenced sample consisted of peripheral blood. The receptors originated from a man aged 45-65 years with active or convalescent COVID-19.

The CDR3 loop is CASSLLAGRGYEQYF. The CDR3 nucleotides are TGTGCCAGCAGTTTATTGGCGGGAAGGGGCTACGAGCAGTACTTC. The chain employs TRBV28 and TRBJ2-7; TRBD2 is a possible D gene (6 bases). CDR1 MDHEN and CDR2 SYDVKM come from the germline V gene. CDR3 length equals 15 residues. Trimming shortened V by 1 base and J by 3 bases, and 13 bases separated the two germline ends. Using reference TRBV28 and TRBJ2-7 for the parts outside the CDR3, the full variable domain is DVKVTQSSRYLVKRTGEKVFLECVQDMDHENMFWYRQDPGLGLRLIYFSYDVKMKEKGDIPEGYSVSREKKERFSLILESASTNQTSMYLCASSLLAGRGYEQYFGPGTRLTVT.

This sequence joins TRBV7-2 and TRBJ2-3; 8 nucleotides line up with TRBD1. V lost 5 bases and J lost 1; bases outside the gene matches: 5. Germline V lookup: CDR1 SGHTA, CDR2 FQGNSA. CDR3 size: 15 residues. CDR3 bases: TGTGCCAGCAGCACCGGACAGGGCCGCACAGATACGCAGTATTTT. It translates to CASSTGQGRTDTQYF.

This rearrangement joins TRBV28 to TRBJ2-1; 8 positions agree with TRBD2. The V gene's germline CDR1 is MDHEN and CDR2 SYDVKM. CDR3 length: 13 residues. Germline trimming cut 9 bases from V and 1 base from J; bases unmatched to any gene: 2. The CDR3 protein is CASSGASYNEQFF. The CDR3 DNA reads as TGTGCCAGTAGCGGGGCTTCCTACAATGAGCAGTTCTTC.

The V gene is TRBV27, the J gene TRBJ2-2; possibly TRBD2 for D (6 bases). V was clipped by 5 bases and J by 1 base, with 14 bases between them. Germline-derived CDR1 and CDR2 are MNHEY and SMNVEV (reference sequence). CDR3 length equals 16 residues. The CDR3 sequence is CASSNLAYKNTGELFF. The CDR3 region has the DNA TGTGCCAGCAGTAACCTAGCGTACAAGAACACCGGGGAGCTGTTTTTT.

The rearrangement uses TRBV19 and TRBJ1-1; tentatively, D is TRBD1 (5 bases). Trimming left V 6 bases short and J 6 bases short, with 17 bases between. In germline, CDR1 is LNHDA, CDR2 SQIVND (reference sequence). The CDR3 has 14 residues. The CDR3 nucleotides are TGTGCCAGTAGGATCAGACCCGAACAGGCTGAAGCTTTCTTT. As protein: CASRIRPEQAEAFF.